This TCR beta chain comes out of a study of blood T cells in healthy people across ages. Germline values: CDR1 LNHNV, CDR2 YYDKDF (reference sequence). V was trimmed by 4 bases and J by 2 bases, leaving 12 bases between them. The CDR3 has 14 amino acids. Worth noting for this clonotype: Its antigen is still unknown.

It was with a sample-barcoded 5' primer and a J-beta primer mix that a second PCR of roughly 7 to 11 cycles was run. Sequencing of every sample gave 2.5 million or more CDR3-containing paired-end reads. TCRdb redid the calling of the 5' RACE reads with MiXCR, one entry per CDR3 protein. This repertoire shows approximately 360,000 distinct CDR3 sequences, about 49% found once; its top ten account for 45% to 55%. Regarding the study as a whole: There were more naive CD4+ cells and higher diversity in long-lived donors than in aged donors.

The gene calls are TRBV15 and TRBJ2-7, with D hard to call. Sequenced material: blood. The sequence came from a man between 60 and 75 years old in good health. CDR3 sequence: CATSNANRPYEQYF. The CDR3 DNA is TGTGCCACCAGCAATGCGAACAGACCCTACGAGCAGTACTTC. The whole variable domain, remainder taken from reference TRBV15 and TRBJ2-7, is DAMVIQNPRYQVTQFGKPVTLSCSQTLNHNVMYWYQQKSSQAPKLLFHYYDKDFNNEADTPDNFQSRRPNTSFCFLDIRSPGLGDTAMYLCATSNANRPYEQYFGPGTRLTVT.